The rows below give T cell receptor beta chains drawn from one sample of a study of cytomegalovirus exposure and HLA in healthy donors. Assay used: immunoSEQ multiplex PCR; TCRdb lists only in-frame clones, some missing. Of fewer than 250,000 clones in the sample, about 87% are singletons; the top ten hold 2.6%. Sequenced input: PBMCs. Receptors originate from a man aged 18 to 35 in good health and CMV-seronegative. CDR3s include the opening cysteine and the closing phenylalanine or tryptophan. The order of the fields is J gene, D gene, V gene, CDR3 length, clone size, CDR3 protein, CDR3 DNA. A D gene is named only where the DNA matches it firmly. Size tells how often a clone was seen (once, few, many) or the class of an expanded clone, and some rows leave it out.

j_gene: TRBJ1-1; d_gene: NA; v_gene: TRBV19; len: 13; abundance: NA; CDR3aa: CASSSDSRTEAFF; CDR3nt: TGTGCCAGTTCCTCGGACAGCCGCACTGAAGCTTTCTTT
j_gene: TRBJ1-3; d_gene: TRBD1; v_gene: TRBV6-6; len: 12; abundance: NA; CDR3aa: CAGRTGRNTIYF; CDR3nt: TGTGCCGGGCGGACAGGGAGAAACACCATATATTTT
j_gene: TRBJ2-7; d_gene: NA; v_gene: TRBV4-1; len: 16; abundance: NA; CDR3aa: CASSQEDNPSSYEQYF; CDR3nt: TGCGCCAGCAGCCAAGAGGACAACCCTAGCTCCTACGAGCAGTACTTC
j_gene: TRBJ2-7; d_gene: NA; v_gene: TRBV6-5; len: 13; abundance: many; CDR3aa: CASSPGRDTKQYF; CDR3nt: TGTGCCAGCAGCCCGGGTAGGGACACGAAGCAGTACTTC
j_gene: TRBJ2-7; d_gene: TRBD1; v_gene: TRBV28; len: 16; abundance: NA; CDR3aa: CASSPVGVVTGREQYF; CDR3nt: TGTGCCAGCAGTCCAGTTGGGGTTGTGACAGGGCGCGAGCAGTACTTC
j_gene: TRBJ2-2; d_gene: NA; v_gene: TRBV5-1; len: 15; abundance: once; CDR3aa: CASSLALGSTGELFF; CDR3nt: TGCGCCAGCAGCTTGGCCTTAGGGAGCACCGGGGAGCTGTTTTTT
j_gene: TRBJ1-1; d_gene: TRBD1; v_gene: TRBV6-5; len: 13; abundance: NA; CDR3aa: CASTSDRTGKAFF; CDR3nt: TGTGCCAGCACCTCGGACAGGACTGGAAAAGCTTTCTTT
j_gene: TRBJ1-1; d_gene: NA; v_gene: TRBV27; len: 15; abundance: NA; CDR3aa: CASSQPQRANTEAFF; CDR3nt: TGTGCCAGCAGTCAACCACAGCGGGCGAACACTGAAGCTTTCTTT
j_gene: TRBJ2-2; d_gene: NA; v_gene: TRBV19; len: 14; abundance: NA; CDR3aa: CARRDSPRGGELFF; CDR3nt: TGTGCCAGAAGGGACTCACCTCGTGGCGGGGAGCTGTTTTTT
j_gene: TRBJ2-2; d_gene: NA; v_gene: TRBV5-6; len: 16; abundance: NA; CDR3aa: CASSLLSPGGNGELFF; CDR3nt: TGTGCCAGCAGCTTGCTCTCGCCAGGCGGGAACGGGGAGCTGTTTTTT
j_gene: TRBJ1-5; d_gene: NA; v_gene: TRBV4-3; len: 14; abundance: NA; CDR3aa: CASSQDQGGQPQHF; CDR3nt: TGCGCCAGCAGCCAAGATCAGGGAGGGCAGCCCCAGCATTTT
j_gene: TRBJ2-1; d_gene: NA; v_gene: TRBV4-1; len: 14; abundance: NA; CDR3aa: CASRSPTRTGEQFF; CDR3nt: TGCGCCAGCAGAAGTCCGACTAGGACAGGTGAGCAGTTCTTC
j_gene: TRBJ2-7; d_gene: TRBD2; v_gene: TRBV28; len: 13; abundance: NA; CDR3aa: CASMRGGRYEQYF; CDR3nt: TGTGCCAGCATGCGGGGGGGCCGGTACGAGCAGTACTTC
j_gene: TRBJ1-1; d_gene: NA; v_gene: TRBV7-9; len: 12; abundance: few; CDR3aa: CASSFGDLEAFF; CDR3nt: TGTGCCAGCAGCTTCGGGGATCTCGAAGCTTTCTTT
j_gene: TRBJ2-7; d_gene: TRBD1; v_gene: TRBV6-6; len: 14; abundance: NA; CDR3aa: CASSPTSTGYEQYF; CDR3nt: TGTGCCAGCAGTCCTACCTCGACAGGGTACGAGCAGTACTTC
j_gene: TRBJ2-1; d_gene: TRBD2; v_gene: TRBV7-9; len: 13; abundance: NA; CDR3aa: CASSHGTTGGQFF; CDR3nt: TGTGCCAGCAGCCATGGGACTACCGGGGGGCAGTTCTTC
j_gene: TRBJ2-7; d_gene: TRBD1; v_gene: TRBV7-2; len: 14; abundance: NA; CDR3aa: CASSSVTGAYEQYF; CDR3nt: TGTGCCAGCAGCTCAGTGACAGGGGCCTACGAGCAGTACTTC
j_gene: TRBJ1-3; d_gene: TRBD1; v_gene: TRBV28; len: 14; abundance: NA; CDR3aa: CASSPPGQGYTIYF; CDR3nt: TGTGCCAGCAGTCCCCCGGGACAGGGCTACACCATATATTTT
j_gene: TRBJ2-7; d_gene: NA; v_gene: TRBV6-5; len: 13; abundance: NA; CDR3aa: CASSSSGGYEQYF; CDR3nt: TGTGCCAGCAGCTCCAGCGGTGGCTACGAGCAGTACTTC
j_gene: TRBJ2-7; d_gene: TRBD1; v_gene: TRBV18; len: 14; abundance: NA; CDR3aa: CASSPTTGHYEQYF; CDR3nt: TGTGCCAGCTCACCGACGACAGGGCACTACGAGCAGTACTTC
j_gene: TRBJ2-7; d_gene: NA; v_gene: TRBV28; len: 15; abundance: NA; CDR3aa: CASALPPGQSYEQYF; CDR3nt: TGTGCCAGCGCCCTCCCCCCGGGACAATCCTACGAGCAGTACTTC
j_gene: TRBJ2-2; d_gene: NA; v_gene: TRBV30; len: 16; abundance: NA; CDR3aa: CAWNPRGRVGTGELFF; CDR3nt: TGTGCCTGGAACCCCAGAGGTCGGGTAGGCACCGGGGAGCTGTTTTTT